The next 10 T cell receptor beta chains were all read from a single sample in a study of regulatory T cells in long-lasting Graves disease. Assembly of TCR beta libraries relied on iRepertoire HTBI primers together with Arm-PCR of CDR3 regions. From the multiplex PCR reads, TCRdb called clonotypes with MiXCR, one entry per CDR3 protein. The sample gives approximately 400,000 distinct CDR3 sequences, approximately 12% of which show up once; approximately 19% is in the top ten. The time point here: newly diagnosed GD, antithyroid drugs for less than 3 months. RNA extracted from PBMCs served as the sequencing template. These records were also assigned to another study, of T cells in Graves' hyperthyroidism and ophthalmopathy.

The sequenced sample was peripheral blood mononuclear cells (PBMCs), obtained at new diagnosis, from a patient treated with antithyroid drugs. The source of these receptors is a woman younger than 35 with Graves disease.

In its sample, this clonotype was seen many times. Written as DNA, the CDR3 is TGTGCCAGCAGGTTTTCTAGCGGGGCGTACCAAGAGACCCAGTACTTC. Translating it yields CASRFSSGAYQETQYF. This chain uses TRBV6-1 with TRBJ2-5; 9 positions agree with TRBD2. The ends lost 6 bases at V and 0 bases at J; junction bases unmatched: 8. The CDR3 sequence is 16 residues long. Germline CDR1 and CDR2: MNHNS and SASEGT.

The chain uses TRBV6-2 or TRBV6-3 and TRBJ2-3, with D possibly being TRBD1 or TRBD2 (7 bases each). Germline CDR1 MNHEY, CDR2 SVGEGT. The CDR3 has 14 amino acids. V gave up 5 bases and J gave up 4 bases, with 13 bases separating them. CDR3 bases: TGTGCCAGCAGTGAGACAGGGAGGGCAGATACGCAGTATTTT. It encodes CASSETGRADTQYF.

This clonotype has only a few counts. The genes are TRBV7-3 and TRBJ1-1; 7 nucleotides line up with TRBD1. Germline-derived CDR1 and CDR2 are SGHTA and FQGTGA. V shed 5 bases, J shed 2 bases, and the junction held 5 bases outside the gene matches. The CDR3 sequence is 14 residues long. The CDR3 DNA is TGTGCCAGCAGCCCAGGACAGGCAAACACTGAAGCTTTCTTT. Amino acid sequence: CASSPGQANTEAFF.

This clonotype showed up just a few times. J is TRBJ2-3 and V is TRBV6-2 or TRBV6-3; 10 bases map to TRBD2. The CDR3 has 15 amino acids. Trimming cost V 5 bases and J 4 bases; bases outside gene matches: 6. Germline CDR1 MNHEY, CDR2 SVGEGT. DNA of the CDR3: TGTGCCAGCAGTCCCTCTAGCGGGAGCGCAGATACGCAGTATTTT. Translated, it gives CASSPSSGSADTQYF.

This clonotype has just a few counts. This chain uses TRBV15 with TRBJ1-2; 7 bases fit TRBD1. The CDR3 length is 15 residues. Germline V CDR1 and CDR2: LNHNV, YYDKDF (reference sequence). V shed 1 base, J shed 5 bases, and the junction held 7 bases outside the gene matches. The CDR3 DNA sequence: TGTGCCACCAGCAGAGCTCGCAGGGGGACTTATGGCTACACCTTC. Its translation: CATSRARRGTYGYTF.

This clonotype was seen at least ten times. The chain has TRBV6-2 or TRBV6-3 and TRBJ2-5; 12 bases line up with TRBD2. CDR3 length: 16 residues. The trim removed 7 bases at V and 4 bases at J, leaving 10 bases unmatched. Germline CDR1 is MNHEY and CDR2 is SVGEGT. The CDR3 spells CASIPSLAGGRETQYF. The DNA for the CDR3 is TGTGCCAGCATCCCCTCACTAGCGGGAGGACGAGAGACCCAGTACTTC.

This clonotype was counted ten times or more. The V gene is TRBV28, the J gene TRBJ2-5; 7 positions match TRBD2. J was trimmed by 4 bases and V by 7 bases; bases with no gene match: 9. Germline CDR1 MDHEN, CDR2 SYDVKM. The CDR3 is 14 residues long. The CDR3 is CASTGGGMAETQYF. Here the CDR3 DNA reads TGTGCCAGCACCGGGGGAGGGATGGCAGAGACCCAGTACTTC.

This clonotype was detected many times. The chain carries TRBV12-3 or TRBV12-4 and TRBJ1-4; possibly TRBD1 for D (5 bases). CDR3 size: 14 residues. V was pared by 6 bases and J by 8 bases, with 16 bases between. The CDR3 DNA follows: TGTGCCAGCAGATTTGGAGGGACGGGGGAAAAACTGTTTTTT. It specifies CASRFGGTGEKLFF.

This clonotype showed up many times. The rearrangement uses TRBV12-3 or TRBV12-4 and TRBJ2-1; D not resolved. The CDR3 sequence is 15 residues long. The V end was cut by 6 bases, the J end by 5 bases, with 17 bases between. CDR3 region: CASRRLEMINNEQFF. Here the CDR3 DNA reads TGTGCCAGCAGGCGCCTTGAGATGATTAACAATGAGCAGTTCTTC.

This clonotype was seen only a few times. The chain joins TRBV4-1 to TRBJ2-7; D may be TRBD2 (5 bases). This CDR3 comprises 15 residues. Trimming left V 0 bases short and J 3 bases short, with 12 bases between. Germline CDR1 MGHRA, CDR2 YSYEKL. CDR3 region: CASSQERTGHYEQYF. DNA of the CDR3: TGCGCCAGCAGCCAAGAGAGGACTGGCCACTACGAGCAGTACTTC.